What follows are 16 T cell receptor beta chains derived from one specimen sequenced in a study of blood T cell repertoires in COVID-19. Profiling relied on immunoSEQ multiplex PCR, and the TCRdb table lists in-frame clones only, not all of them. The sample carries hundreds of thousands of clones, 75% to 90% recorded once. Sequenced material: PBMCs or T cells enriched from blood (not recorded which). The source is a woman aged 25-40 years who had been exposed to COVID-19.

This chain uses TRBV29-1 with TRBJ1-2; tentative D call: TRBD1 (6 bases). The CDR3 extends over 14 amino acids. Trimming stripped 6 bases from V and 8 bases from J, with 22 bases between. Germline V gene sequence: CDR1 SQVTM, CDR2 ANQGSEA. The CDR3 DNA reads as TGCAGCGTGGGGCAAGGGGGACCCCGAGGAGGCTACACCTTC. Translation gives CSVGQGGPRGGYTF.

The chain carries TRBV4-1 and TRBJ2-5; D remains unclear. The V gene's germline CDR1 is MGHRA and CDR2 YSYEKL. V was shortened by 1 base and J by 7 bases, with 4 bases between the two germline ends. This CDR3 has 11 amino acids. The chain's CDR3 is CASSQGGTQYF. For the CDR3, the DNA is TGCGCCAGCAGCCAAGGCGGGACCCAGTACTTC.

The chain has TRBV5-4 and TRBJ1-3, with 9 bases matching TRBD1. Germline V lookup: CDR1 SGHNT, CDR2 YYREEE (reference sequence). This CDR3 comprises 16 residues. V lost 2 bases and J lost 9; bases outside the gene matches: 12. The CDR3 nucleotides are TGTGCCAGCAGCTTCGGACAGGGGATCTCTGGAGGCACCATATATTTT. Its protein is CASSFGQGISGGTIYF.

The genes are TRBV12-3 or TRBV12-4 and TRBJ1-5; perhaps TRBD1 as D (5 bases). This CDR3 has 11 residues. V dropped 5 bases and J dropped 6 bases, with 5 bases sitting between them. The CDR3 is CASSQGQPQHF. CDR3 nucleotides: TGTGCCAGCAGTCAGGGTCAGCCCCAGCATTTT.

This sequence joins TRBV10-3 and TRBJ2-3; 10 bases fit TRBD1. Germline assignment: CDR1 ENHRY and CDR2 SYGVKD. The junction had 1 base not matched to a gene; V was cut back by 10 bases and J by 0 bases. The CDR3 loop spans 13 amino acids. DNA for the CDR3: TGTGCCACGGGACAGGGGAGCACAGATACGCAGTATTTT. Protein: CATGQGSTDTQYF.

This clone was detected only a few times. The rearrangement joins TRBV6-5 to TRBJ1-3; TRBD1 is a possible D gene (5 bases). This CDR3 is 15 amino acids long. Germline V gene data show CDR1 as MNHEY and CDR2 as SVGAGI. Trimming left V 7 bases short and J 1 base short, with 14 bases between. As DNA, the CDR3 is TGTGCCAGCATCCAGAGGGGAGGATCTGGAAACACCATATATTTT. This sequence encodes CASIQRGGSGNTIYF.

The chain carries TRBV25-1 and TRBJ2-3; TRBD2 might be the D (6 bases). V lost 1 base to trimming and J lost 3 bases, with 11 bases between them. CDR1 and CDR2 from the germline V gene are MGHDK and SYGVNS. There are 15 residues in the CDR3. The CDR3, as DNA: TGTGCCAGCAGTGAATGGGGGGATCGGACAGATACGCAGTATTTT. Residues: CASSEWGDRTDTQYF.

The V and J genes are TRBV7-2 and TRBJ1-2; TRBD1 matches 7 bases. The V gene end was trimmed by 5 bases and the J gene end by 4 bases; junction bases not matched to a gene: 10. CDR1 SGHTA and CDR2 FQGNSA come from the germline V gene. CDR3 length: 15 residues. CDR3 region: CASSARDSRAYGYTF. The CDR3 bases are TGTGCCAGCAGCGCGCGGGACAGCCGAGCCTATGGCTACACCTTC.

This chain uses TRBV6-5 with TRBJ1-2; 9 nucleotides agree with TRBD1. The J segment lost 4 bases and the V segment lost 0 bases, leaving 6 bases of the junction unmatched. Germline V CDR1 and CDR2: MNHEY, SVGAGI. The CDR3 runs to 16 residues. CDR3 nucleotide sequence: TGTGCCAGCAGTTACTCGGACAGGGGAGGAACCTATGGCTACACCTTC. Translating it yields CASSYSDRGGTYGYTF.

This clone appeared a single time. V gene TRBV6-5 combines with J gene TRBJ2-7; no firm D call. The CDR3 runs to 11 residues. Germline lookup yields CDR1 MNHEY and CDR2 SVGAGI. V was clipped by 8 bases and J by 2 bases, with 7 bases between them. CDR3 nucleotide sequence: TGTGCCAGCCTAATGACCTACGAGCAGTACTTC. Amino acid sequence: CASLMTYEQYF.

CDR3 region: CASSVSGGTGELFF. CDR3 coding DNA: TGTGCCAGCAGCGTGTCAGGGGGCACCGGGGAGCTGTTTTTT. The genes are TRBV9 and TRBJ2-2; TRBD1 aligns across 7 bases. CDR3 length equals 14 residues. The germline gives CDR1 SGDLS, CDR2 YYNGEE. Trimming removed 2 bases from V and 4 bases from J; junction bases left unmatched: 2. Full variable domain (rest looked up from reference TRBV9 and TRBJ2-2): DSGVTQTPKHLITATGQRVTLRCSPRSGDLSVYWYQQSLDQGLQFLIQYYNGEERAKGNILERFSAQQFPDLHSELNLSSLELGDSALYFCASSVSGGTGELFFGEGSRLTVL.

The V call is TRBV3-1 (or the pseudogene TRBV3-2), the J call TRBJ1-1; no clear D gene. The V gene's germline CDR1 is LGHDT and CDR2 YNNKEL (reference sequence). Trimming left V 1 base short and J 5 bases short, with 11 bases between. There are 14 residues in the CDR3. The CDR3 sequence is CASSQGIYGTEAFF. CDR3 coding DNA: TGTGCCAGCAGCCAAGGGATTTACGGGACTGAAGCTTTCTTT.

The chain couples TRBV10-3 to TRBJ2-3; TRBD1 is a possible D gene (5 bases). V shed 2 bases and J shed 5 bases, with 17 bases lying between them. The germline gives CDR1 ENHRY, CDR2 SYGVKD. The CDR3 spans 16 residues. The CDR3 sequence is CAISERPPGSKDTQYF. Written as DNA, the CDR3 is TGTGCCATCAGTGAGCGGCCGCCAGGGTCAAAAGATACGCAGTATTTT.

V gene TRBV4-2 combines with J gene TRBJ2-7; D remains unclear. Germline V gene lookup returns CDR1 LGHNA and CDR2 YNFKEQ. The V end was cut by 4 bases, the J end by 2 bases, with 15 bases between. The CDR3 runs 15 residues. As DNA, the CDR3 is TGTGCCAGCAGCCGCGAAGACGCGGCTGCCTACGAGCAGTACTTC. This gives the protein CASSREDAAAYEQYF.

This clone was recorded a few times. Here the CDR3 reads CASSYSIGGAYEQYF. The CDR3 coding sequence is TGTGCCAGCAGTTACTCTATCGGGGGGGCCTACGAGCAGTACTTC. The gene calls are TRBV6-5 and TRBJ2-7, with TRBD2 matching over 8 bases. V was clipped by 0 bases and J by 2 bases; unmatched bases: 3. Germline V lookup: CDR1 MNHEY, CDR2 SVGAGI. This CDR3 comprises 15 residues.

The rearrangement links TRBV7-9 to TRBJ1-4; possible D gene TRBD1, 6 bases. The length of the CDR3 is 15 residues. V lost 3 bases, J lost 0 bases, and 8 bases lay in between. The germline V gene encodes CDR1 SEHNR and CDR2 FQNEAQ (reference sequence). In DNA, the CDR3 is TGTGCCAGCAGCTTTGGGGACACAACTAATGAAAAACTGTTTTTT. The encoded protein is CASSFGDTTNEKLFF.